This TCR beta chain was documented in a study of cytomegalovirus exposure and HLA in healthy donors. Study-level background: In terms of ancestry, the Caucasian-associated cluster contained about 81% of the roughly 400 genotyped donors.

In the PCR, 60 Vbeta and 13 Jbeta primers were used. The repertoire was sequenced with immunoSEQ multiplex PCR; TCRdb's copy has only in-frame clones and lacks some. This repertoire includes around 100,000 clones. Healthy bone marrow donors supplied every sample. Germline V lookup: CDR1 MNHNS, CDR2 SASEGT. The CDR3 has 15 amino acids. Sample: PBMCs. The source of this sequence is a man aged 40-49 years in good health and CMV-seronegative. This rearrangement joins TRBV6-1 to TRBJ2-5, with 8 bases that match TRBD1. The better agreement between TRBJ2-7 and the DNA end casts doubt on the J call. The CDR3 DNA reads TGTGCCAGCAGTGGCTGGACAGGGACCTCCTACGAGCAGTACTTC. Amino acids: CASSGWTGTSYEQYF.